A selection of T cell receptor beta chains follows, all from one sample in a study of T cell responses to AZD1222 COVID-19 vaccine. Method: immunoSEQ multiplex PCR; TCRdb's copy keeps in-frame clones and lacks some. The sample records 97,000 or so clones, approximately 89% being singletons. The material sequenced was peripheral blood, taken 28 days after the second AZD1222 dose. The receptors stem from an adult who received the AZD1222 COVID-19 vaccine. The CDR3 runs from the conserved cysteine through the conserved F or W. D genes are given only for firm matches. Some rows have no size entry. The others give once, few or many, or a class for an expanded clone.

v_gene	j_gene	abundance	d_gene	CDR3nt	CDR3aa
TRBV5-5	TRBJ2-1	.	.	TGTGCCAGCAGCCCCTCCTTGGGGGGAGGCCGAGACAATGAGCAGTTCTTC	CASSPSLGGGRDNEQFF
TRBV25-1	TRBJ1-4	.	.	TGTGCCCCCGTGCGAGGGGTAGAAGAAAAACTGTTTTTT	CAPVRGVEEKLFF
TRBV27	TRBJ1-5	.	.	TGTGCCAGCAAGTTGGGTCAGTATAGCAATCAGCCCCAGCATTTT	CASKLGQYSNQPQHF
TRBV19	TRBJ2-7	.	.	TGTGCCAGTAGTGATTCCAGGGTAGTGCAGTACTTC	CASSDSRVVQYF
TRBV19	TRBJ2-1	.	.	TGTGCCAGTAGTATAGGTGCGGGGGCCTTGGATGAGCAGTTCTTC	CASSIGAGALDEQFF
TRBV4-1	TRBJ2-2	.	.	TGCGCCAGCACCCACATTGACACATCCGGGGAGCTGTTTTTT	CASTHIDTSGELFF
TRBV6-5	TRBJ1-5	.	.	TGTGCCAGCAGTTATTCCAAAAGCAATCAGCCCCAGCATTTT	CASSYSKSNQPQHF
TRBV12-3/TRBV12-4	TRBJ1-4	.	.	TGTGCCAGCAGTTTTTGGGGGGAAAAACTGTTTTTT	CASSFWGEKLFF
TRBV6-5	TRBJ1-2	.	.	TGTGCCAGCAGTCAGGATACCAGAAGTTCCGGCTACACCTTC	CASSQDTRSSGYTF
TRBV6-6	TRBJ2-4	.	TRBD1	TGTGCCAGCACCCCTGACAGGGGGGACATTCAGTACTTC	CASTPDRGDIQYF
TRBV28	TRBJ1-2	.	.	TGTGCCAGCACCCGGACGCCGGATGGCTACACCTTC	CASTRTPDGYTF
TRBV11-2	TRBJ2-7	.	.	TGTGCCAGCAGCTTCGGCCTTTCCTACGAGCAGTACTTC	CASSFGLSYEQYF
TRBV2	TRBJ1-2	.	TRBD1	TGTGCCAGCAGTGAGACAGGGGATGGCTACACCTTC	CASSETGDGYTF
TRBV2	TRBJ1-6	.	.	TGTGCCACCAAACAGCGTTCACCCCTCCACTTT	CATKQRSPLHF
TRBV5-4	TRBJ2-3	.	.	TGTGCCAGCAGCTTGGATAGCGGCAGGGCAGATACGCAGTATTTT	CASSLDSGRADTQYF
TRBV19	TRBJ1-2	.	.	TGTGCCAGTAGGGACAGCAACTATGGCTACACCTTC	CASRDSNYGYTF
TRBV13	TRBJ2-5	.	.	TGTGCCAGCAGCTTAAGGCAGGGCACCCAGTACTTC	CASSLRQGTQYF
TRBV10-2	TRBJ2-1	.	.	TGCGCCAGCAGTGAGAGGGTCAGCTCCTACAATGAGCAGTTCTTC	CASSERVSSYNEQFF
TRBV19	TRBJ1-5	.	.	TGTGCCACTACCCCTTGGGGTTCTCATCAGCCCCAGCATTTT	CATTPWGSHQPQHF
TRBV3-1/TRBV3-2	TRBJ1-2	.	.	TGTGCCAGCAGCCAAGAGTGGTATACGGGCTACACCTTC	CASSQEWYTGYTF
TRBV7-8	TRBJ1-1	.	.	TGTGCCAGCAGCGCCCGACAGATGAACACTGAAGCTTTCTTT	CASSARQMNTEAFF
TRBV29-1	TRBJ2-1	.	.	TGCAGCGTAGGCGGGACATTGTACAATGAGCAGTTCTTC	CSVGGTLYNEQFF
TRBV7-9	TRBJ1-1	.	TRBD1	TGTGCCAGCAGCTTAGGAGGGACAGGGGGAACTGAAGCTTTCTTT	CASSLGGTGGTEAFF
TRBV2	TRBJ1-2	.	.	TGTGCCAGCAGCCTCACCCACAGGGATGGCTACACCTTC	CASSLTHRDGYTF
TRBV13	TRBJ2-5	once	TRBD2	TGTGCCAGCAGCTTAGAGACTAGCGGGATGGAGACCCAGTACTTC	CASSLETSGMETQYF
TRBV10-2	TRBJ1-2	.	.	TGCGCCAGCAAACAGGGCTATGGCTACACCTTC	CASKQGYGYTF
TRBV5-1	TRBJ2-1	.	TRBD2	TGCGCCAGCAGCTTGTTGACTAGCGGGACCAATGAGCAGTTCTTC	CASSLLTSGTNEQFF
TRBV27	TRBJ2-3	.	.	TGTGCCAGCAGTTTAGCGACGCTAGATACGCAGTATTTT	CASSLATLDTQYF
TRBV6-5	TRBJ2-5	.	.	TGTGCCAGCAGTTACCGGGCCCCGGGACTGGAGACCCAGTACTTC	CASSYRAPGLETQYF
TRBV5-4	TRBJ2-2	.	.	TGTGCCAGCAGCTTGGCGGCCGGGGAGCTGTTTTTT	CASSLAAGELFF
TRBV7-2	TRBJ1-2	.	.	TGTGCCAGCAGCTCAAGCCGGGCCTCATCAGGCTACACCTTC	CASSSSRASSGYTF
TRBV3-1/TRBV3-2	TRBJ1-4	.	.	TGTGCCAGCAGCCAACGGGGGGAAAAACTGTTTTTT	CASSQRGEKLFF
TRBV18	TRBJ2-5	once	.	TGTGCCAGCTCACCGGGGCAAGAGACCCAGTACTTC	CASSPGQETQYF
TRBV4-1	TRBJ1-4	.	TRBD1	TGCGCCAGCAGCCGGCTCAACAGGGGAATGAGTGAAAAACTGTTTTTT	CASSRLNRGMSEKLFF
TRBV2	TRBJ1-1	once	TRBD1	TGTGCCAGCAGTGCCCGGACAGGGACGAACACTGAAGCTTTCTTT	CASSARTGTNTEAFF
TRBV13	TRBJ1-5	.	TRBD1	TGTGCCAGCAGTCAGGGGGGGAGCAATCAGCCCCAGCATTTT	CASSQGGSNQPQHF
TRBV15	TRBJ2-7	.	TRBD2	TGTGCCACCAGCAGGGGGACTAGCGGATCCTACGAGCAGTACTTC	CATSRGTSGSYEQYF
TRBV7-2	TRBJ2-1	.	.	TGTGCCAGCAGCTTAGCACTACCAGGCAATGAGCAGTTCTTC	CASSLALPGNEQFF
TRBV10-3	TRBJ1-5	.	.	TGTGCCATCAGTGACCCAGGGAATCAGCCCCAGCATTTT	CAISDPGNQPQHF
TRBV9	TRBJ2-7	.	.	TGTGCCAGCAGCGTAGGGGGTACAGGGTACGAGCAGTACTTC	CASSVGGTGYEQYF
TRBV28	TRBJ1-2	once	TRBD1	TGTGCCAGCATCTTAGACAGGGGCGTAGGGTATGGCTACACCTTC	CASILDRGVGYGYTF
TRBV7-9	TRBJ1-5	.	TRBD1	TGTGCCAGCAGCTCCCAGGGGGCAGGCAATCAGCCCCAGCATTTT	CASSSQGAGNQPQHF